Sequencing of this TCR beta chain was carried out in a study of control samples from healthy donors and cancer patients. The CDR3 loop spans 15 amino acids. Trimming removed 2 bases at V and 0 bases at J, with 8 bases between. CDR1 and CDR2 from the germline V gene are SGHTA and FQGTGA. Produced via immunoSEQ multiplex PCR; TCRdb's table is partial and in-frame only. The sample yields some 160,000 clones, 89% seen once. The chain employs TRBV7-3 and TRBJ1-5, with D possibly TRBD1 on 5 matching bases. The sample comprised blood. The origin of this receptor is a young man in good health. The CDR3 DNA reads TGTGCCAGCAGCTTATTGGGGGGTAGCAATCAGCCCCAGCATTTT. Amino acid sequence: CASSLLGGSNQPQHF.